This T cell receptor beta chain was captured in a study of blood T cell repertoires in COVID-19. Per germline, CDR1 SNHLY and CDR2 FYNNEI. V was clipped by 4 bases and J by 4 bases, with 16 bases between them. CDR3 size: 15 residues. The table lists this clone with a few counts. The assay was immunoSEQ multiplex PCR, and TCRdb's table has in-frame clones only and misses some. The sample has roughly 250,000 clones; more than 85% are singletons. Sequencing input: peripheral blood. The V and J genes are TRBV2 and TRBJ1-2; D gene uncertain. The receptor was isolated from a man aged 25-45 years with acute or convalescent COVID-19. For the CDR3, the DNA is TGTGCCAGCAGTGTTAGCCAAGAGCCCACCTATGGCTACACCTTC. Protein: CASSVSQEPTYGYTF. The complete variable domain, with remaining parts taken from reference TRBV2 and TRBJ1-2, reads EPEVTQTPSHQVTQMGQEVILRCVPISNHLYFYWYRQILGQKVEFLVSFYNNEISEKSEIFDDQFSVERPDGSNFTLKIRSTKLEDSAMYFCASSVSQEPTYGYTFGSGTRLTVV.